Below are 25 T cell receptor beta chains sequenced from a single sample in a study of graft-versus-host responses after intestinal transplantation (dated by TCRdb to the early 2020s). The library was produced with the immunoSEQ multiplex PCR assay. TCRdb's version of the immuneACCESS table is confined to in-frame rearrangements and falls short of the full clone set. An unresolved V gene accounts for under half of the shortfall where checked; the remainder is of unknown origin. A total of 45,000 to 50,000 clones appear in this sample, about nine tenths of them only once. Roughly 2.7% of the sample belongs to the ten largest clones. The time point label of this sample denotes: cells obtained before transplantation from donor or recipient. No antigen has been identified for these receptors. Sequenced here: unstimulated CD4+ T cells sorted from spleen or lymph node cells, sampled before transplant. The receptors originated from a human donor who was the organ donor for an intestinal transplant.

This clone was counted a single time. CDR3 loop: CASTSSAGTDTQYF. CDR3 coding DNA: TGCGCCAGCACCTCTAGCGCCGGGACAGATACGCAGTATTTT. V gene TRBV5-1 combines with J gene TRBJ2-3; TRBD2 might be the D (6 bases). V was cut by 6 bases and J by 3 bases, with 14 bases left in between. The CDR3 contains 14 residues. Germline V gives CDR1 SGHRS, CDR2 YFSETQ.

The CDR3 is CASSLGGPRDTEAFF. The CDR3 DNA reads as TGTGCCAGCAGCTTGGGGGGGCCCAGGGACACTGAAGCTTTCTTT. J is TRBJ1-1 and V is TRBV11-2, with D tentatively TRBD1 (6 bases). Trimming removed 3 bases at V and 3 bases at J, with 14 bases between. CDR1 is SGHAT, CDR2 FQNNGV, per germline. The CDR3 extends over 15 amino acids.

This chain connects TRBV7-9 to TRBJ2-5; D is possibly TRBD1 or TRBD2 (5 bases each). The CDR3 spans 15 residues. The germline V gene has CDR1 SEHNR and CDR2 FQNEAQ (reference sequence). V lost 5 bases to trimming and J lost 1 base, with 14 bases between them. As DNA, the CDR3 is TGTGCCAGCAGCCTCCGGGACGGCCTCCAAGAGACCCAGTACTTC. Its protein is CASSLRDGLQETQYF.

V usage is TRBV6-6 and J usage is TRBJ2-4, with D perhaps matching TRBD1 or TRBD2 (5 bases each). Germline loops: CDR1 MNHNY, CDR2 SVGAGI (reference sequence). The CDR3 loop spans 14 amino acids. V was shortened by 4 bases and J by 8 bases, with 15 bases between the two germline ends. The CDR3 sequence: CASSSTGGRDIQYF. The CDR3 DNA sequence: TGTGCCAGCAGTTCCACTGGGGGAAGGGACATTCAGTACTTC.

This clone has only one observation. J is TRBJ1-1 and V is TRBV7-9; D gene ambiguous. Trimming took off 9 bases at V and 1 base at J, with 6 bases between the two ends. The CDR3 has 11 amino acids. Germline CDR1 and CDR2: SEHNR and FQNEAQ (reference sequence). In DNA form, the CDR3 reads TGTGCCAGAAAAGAGAACACTGAAGCTTTCTTT. Its protein is CARKENTEAFF.

The chain has TRBV30 and TRBJ1-4; 8 bases line up with TRBD1. The germline gives CDR1 GTSNPN, CDR2 SVGIG (reference sequence). With 1 base clipped from V and 6 bases from J, the junction kept 1 base outside the gene matches. This CDR3 has 13 amino acids. CDR3 DNA sequence: TGTGCCTGGAGTGAGGGACAGGATGAAAAACTGTTTTTT. Encoded protein: CAWSEGQDEKLFF.

This CDR3 reads CASSLGGTGTEAFF. The CDR3 bases are TGTGCCAGCAGCTTAGGTGGGACGGGGACTGAAGCTTTCTTT. The gene calls are TRBV7-2 and TRBJ1-1; tentative D call: TRBD1 (5 bases). Trimming shortened V by 1 base and J by 5 bases, and 11 bases separated the two germline ends. The CDR3 spans 14 residues. In germline, CDR1 is SGHTA, CDR2 FQGNSA.

This clone was counted a few times. V is TRBV10-3 and J is TRBJ1-1; D ambiguous. The CDR3 has 12 amino acids. Trimming took 2 bases from V and 6 from J, leaving 7 bases between them. Germline V gene lookup returns CDR1 ENHRY and CDR2 SYGVKD. The CDR3 loop reads CAISEGKSEAFF. The CDR3, as DNA: TGTGCCATCAGTGAGGGGAAGTCTGAAGCTTTCTTT.

The table lists this clone with a few counts. The chain joins TRBV7-2 to TRBJ2-3; tentatively, D is TRBD2 (5 bases). CDR1 is SGHTA and CDR2 is FQGNSA in the germline V gene. Trimming left V 3 bases short and J 5 bases short, with 9 bases between. This CDR3 has 13 residues. The CDR3 loop reads CASSLDAGDTQYF. CDR3 DNA sequence: TGTGCCAGCAGCTTGGATGCGGGAGATACGCAGTATTTT.

The chain employs TRBV6-5 and TRBJ2-1, with 8 bases identical to TRBD1. Germline V gives CDR1 MNHEY, CDR2 SVGAGI. CDR3 length: 16 amino acids. V lost 2 bases, J lost 0 bases, and 3 bases stayed unmatched. The CDR3 here is CASSYEQGASYNEQFF. For the CDR3, the DNA is TGTGCCAGCAGTTACGAGCAGGGGGCCTCCTACAATGAGCAGTTCTTC.

This chain links TRBV6-6 with TRBJ2-7; D gene uncertain. V shed 0 bases and J shed 7 bases, with 10 bases lying between them. Germline CDR1 and CDR2: MNHNY and SVGAGI (reference sequence). The CDR3 loop spans 13 amino acids. The CDR3 sequence is CASSYSSQGEQYF. In nucleotides, the CDR3 is TGTGCCAGCAGTTACTCGAGCCAAGGGGAGCAGTACTTC.

The CDR3 nucleotides are TGTGCCAGCAGCCCACGTTCAGGGGTGCATTCACCCCTCCACTTT. As protein: CASSPRSGVHSPLHF. The chain couples TRBV28 to TRBJ1-6; D possibly corresponds to TRBD1 (6 bases). Germline CDR1 MDHEN, CDR2 SYDVKM. The CDR3 is 15 residues long. Trimming took off 6 bases at V and 8 bases at J, with 17 bases between the two ends.

The chain combines TRBV5-4 with TRBJ2-1, with 10 bases aligning to TRBD2. The germline V gene encodes CDR1 SGHNT and CDR2 YYREEE (reference sequence). The length of the CDR3 is 15 residues. The V and J ends lost 5 bases and 4 bases, in that order; junction bases with no gene match: 6. This chain's CDR3 is CASSQLAGQYNEQFF. CDR3 nucleotides: TGTGCCAGCAGTCAACTAGCGGGGCAATACAATGAGCAGTTCTTC.

The J gene is TRBJ2-7, the V gene TRBV6-9, with 8 bases aligning to TRBD2. The CDR3 spans 14 residues. Germline CDR1 is MNHGY and CDR2 is SVAAGI. Germline trimming cut 4 bases from V and 4 bases from J; bases unmatched to any gene: 6. CDR3 sequence reads: CASSLLAAPYEQYF. CDR3 nucleotide sequence: TGTGCCAGCAGTTTACTAGCGGCCCCTTACGAGCAGTACTTC.

This sequence joins TRBV6-1 and TRBJ2-3, with D unresolved. The CDR3 totals 13 residues. The germline CDR1 and CDR2 sequences are MNHNS and SASEGT. Trimming took off 1 base at V and 5 bases at J, with 7 bases between the two ends. This chain's CDR3 is CASSEVPRDTQYF. In DNA, the CDR3 is TGTGCCAGCAGTGAAGTACCGCGAGATACGCAGTATTTT.

This clone was detected only once. V usage is TRBV28 and J usage is TRBJ1-2, with D possibly TRBD1 on 5 matching bases. V lost 2 bases to trimming and J lost 5 bases, with 18 bases between them. CDR1 and CDR2 (germline): MDHEN, SYDVKM. This CDR3 has 16 amino acids. The CDR3 bases are TGTGCCAGCAGTTTAACCCCTTGGCAGGGTGGGTATGGCTACACCTTC. Residues: CASSLTPWQGGYGYTF.

CDR3: CASSLDGSSGANVLTF. CDR3 coding DNA: TGCGCCAGCAGCTTGGACGGGAGCTCTGGGGCCAACGTCCTGACTTTC. The chain has TRBV5-1 and TRBJ2-6; a weak D match, TRBD2 (6 bases). This CDR3 region has 16 residues. The V gene lost 0 bases and the J gene lost 0 bases, with 7 bases spanning the gap. The germline CDR1 and CDR2 sequences are SGHRS and YFSETQ.

V and J are TRBV29-1 and TRBJ2-3; D tentatively reads TRBD1 or TRBD2 (6 bases each). V was clipped by 1 base and J by 4 bases, with 12 bases between them. CDR1 SQVTM and CDR2 ANQGSEA come from the germline V gene. The CDR3 length is 14 residues. DNA for the CDR3: TGCAGCGTTGAAGCTTCTGGGGGGCCAGATACGCAGTATTTT. This encodes CSVEASGGPDTQYF.

The rearrangement links TRBV7-2 to TRBJ2-1; 10 bases map to TRBD2. This CDR3 region has 16 residues. Germline CDR1 and CDR2: SGHTA and FQGNSA. With 4 bases clipped from V and 6 bases from J, the junction kept 9 bases outside the gene matches. CDR3 sequence reads: CASSSSQLAGANEQFF. In DNA form, the CDR3 reads TGTGCCAGCAGCTCCAGCCAGCTAGCGGGAGCCAATGAGCAGTTCTTC.

CDR3 region: CASRIPGLGETQYF. CDR3 nucleotides: TGTGCCAGCAGGATCCCGGGACTGGGAGAGACCCAGTACTTC. V usage is TRBV6-6 and J usage is TRBJ2-5, with D possibly TRBD2 on 6 matching bases. Trimming took 6 bases from V and 4 from J, leaving 15 bases between them. This CDR3 spans 14 amino acids. In germline, CDR1 is MNHNY, CDR2 SVGAGI (reference sequence).

J is TRBJ2-3 and V is TRBV30; the D is unclear. Trimming cost V 3 bases and J 0 bases, with 10 bases left between them. CDR1 is GTSNPN and CDR2 is SVGIG in the germline V gene (reference sequence). The CDR3 is 14 residues long. As DNA, the CDR3 is TGTGCCTGGAGAACGGTGCCTAGCACAGATACGCAGTATTTT. It specifies CAWRTVPSTDTQYF.

The rearrangement joins TRBV7-9 to TRBJ2-1; TRBD2 matches 12 bases. Looked up from germline, CDR1 is SEHNR and CDR2 is FQNEAQ (reference sequence). CDR3 size: 16 residues. The V gene end was trimmed by 5 bases and the J gene end by 8 bases; junction bases not matched to a gene: 10. The CDR3 bases are TGTGCCAGCAGCCCTTCTACCGGGACTAGCGGGCATGAGCAGTTCTTC. It encodes CASSPSTGTSGHEQFF.

The chain recombines TRBV18 with TRBJ2-7; tentatively, D is TRBD1 (7 bases). CDR1 KGHSH and CDR2 LQKENI come from the germline V gene. CDR3 length: 14 amino acids. The V and J ends lost 1 base and 3 bases respectively, with 10 bases between them. The CDR3 nucleotides read TGTGCCAGCTCACCACAGCAGGGGGGCTACGAGCAGTACTTC. It specifies CASSPQQGGYEQYF.

The chain recombines TRBV28 with TRBJ2-1; the match to TRBD1 covers 7 bases. The CDR3 spans 14 residues. Germline V CDR1 and CDR2: MDHEN, SYDVKM. The ends lost 6 bases at V and 3 bases at J; junction bases unmatched: 5. The chain's CDR3 is CASRPTGNYNEQFF. CDR3 bases: TGTGCCAGCAGACCGACAGGGAACTACAATGAGCAGTTCTTC.

The rearrangement joins TRBV7-2 to TRBJ2-5, with D hard to call. CDR1 and CDR2 from the germline V gene are SGHTA and FQGNSA. Deletions cut 5 bases from V and 5 bases from J, with 18 bases between. CDR3 length equals 15 residues. The CDR3 loop is CASSPSVWSGETQYF. The CDR3 DNA is TGTGCCAGCAGCCCGTCCGTTTGGTCCGGGGAGACCCAGTACTTC.